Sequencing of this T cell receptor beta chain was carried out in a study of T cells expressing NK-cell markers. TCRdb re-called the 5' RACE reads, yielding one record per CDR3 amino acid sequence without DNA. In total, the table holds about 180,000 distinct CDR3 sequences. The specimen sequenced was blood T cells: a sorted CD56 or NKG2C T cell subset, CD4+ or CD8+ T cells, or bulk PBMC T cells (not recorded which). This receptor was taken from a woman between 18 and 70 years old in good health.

The chain's CDR3 is CASSYERGGEENIQYF. The V call is TRBV6-5, the J call TRBJ2-4; as DNA is missing, the TRBD2 call by TCRdb cannot be tested. Germline-derived CDR1 and CDR2 are MNHEY and SVGAGI. The CDR3 totals 16 residues.